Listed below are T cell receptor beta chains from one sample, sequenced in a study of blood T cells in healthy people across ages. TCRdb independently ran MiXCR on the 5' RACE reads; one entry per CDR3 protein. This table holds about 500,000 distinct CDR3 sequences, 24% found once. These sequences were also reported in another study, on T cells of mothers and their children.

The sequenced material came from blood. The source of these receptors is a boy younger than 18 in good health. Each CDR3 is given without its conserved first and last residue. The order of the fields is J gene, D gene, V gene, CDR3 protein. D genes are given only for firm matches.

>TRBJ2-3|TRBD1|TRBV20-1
SAKPPGQGGYTQY
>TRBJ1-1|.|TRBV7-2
SEERTEAF
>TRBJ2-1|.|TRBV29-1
SGAGTPDNEQF
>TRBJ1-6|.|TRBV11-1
ASSTSPTGNSPLH
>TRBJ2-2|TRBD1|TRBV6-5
ASSYSNPTGGWNTGELF
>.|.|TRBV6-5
ASSYLGDEQY
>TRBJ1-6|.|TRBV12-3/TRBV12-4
ASSPSPYNSPLH
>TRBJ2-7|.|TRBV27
ASGPTYEQY
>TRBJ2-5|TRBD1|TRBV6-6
ASSSPDRGAETQY
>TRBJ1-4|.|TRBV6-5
ASSYSNGGAGEKLF